The T cell receptor (beta chain) under discussion was sequenced for a study of response to subunit inactivated influenza vaccine. Study outcomes and limitations: Each seasonal flu vaccination may recruit only limited new T cells, authors suggested.

In regard to this clonotype: Its target is unknown.

V was pared by 5 bases and J by 6 bases, with 4 bases of the junction left unmatched. The germline V gene encodes CDR1 KGHSH and CDR2 LQKENI. CDR3 length equals 13 residues. TCRdb reanalysed the RT-PCR reads using MiXCR and keeps one entry per CDR3 protein. This sample has 500,000 to 600,000 distinct CDR3 sequences; approximately 7.7% occur once, and the top ten carry over 10%. Sequencing was performed on PBMCs from blood, taken 23 months after vaccination. V usage is TRBV18 and J usage is TRBJ2-7; 10 bases are a match to TRBD2. This sequence originates from a man between 50 and 69 years old who received an inactivated influenza vaccine. The CDR3 loop reads CASSGGLAIEQYF. In DNA, the CDR3 is TGTGCCAGCTCAGGGGGACTAGCGATCGAGCAGTACTTC.